This T cell receptor beta chain was obtained from a study of cytomegalovirus exposure and HLA in healthy donors (dated by TCRdb to about 2017). About the investigation overall: According to an earlier analysis of a few hundred of the donors, some 170 million T cells yielded roughly 110 million unique TCR beta sequences and 250 to 350 Gb of sequence data. Approximately 310 gigabases of sequencing data and tens of millions of unique TCR sequences were included in an early release covering under 650 HLA-typed donors. The genetic ancestry cluster associated with self-reported Caucasian donors included 81% of the 398 genotyped donors. The aim of the study was to test whether cataloging public T cell receptors could identify signatures of past pathogen exposure. The study profiled the T cell repertoires of about 720 subjects by immunosequencing and related them to cytomegalovirus serostatus. A separate validation cohort of 100 to 150 different subjects was used in addition to the roughly 670-subject first cohort. To predict cytomegalovirus infection status, the study brought together high-throughput TCR immunosequencing, statistical association of individual TCRs with disease status, and machine learning. A later analysis re-analyzed previously published TCR beta repertoires from several hundred donors and added high-resolution HLA genotyping to study TCR occurrence patterns. The later analysis used no new phenotypic data to find candidate immune exposures, relying instead on TCR beta sequences and their occurrence across donors. An earlier analysis of 587 of the donors applied high-throughput TCR beta sequencing to assess whether each TCR beta V gene segment acted as functional or pseudogenic. Donor age, sex, ethnicity and CMV serostatus were compiled together with the repertoire data. Genome-wide SNP genotypes for about 65% of the 666 donors were used in a later genetic analysis, which treated that subset as a discovery cohort. Every discovery cohort repertoire had been produced on one sequencing platform. Class I and class II HLA loci were covered by the typing at four-digit resolution. The number of donors typed differed by locus, with about 629-630 for A, B, C, DRB1 and DQB1, around 500 for DQA1, nearly 610 for DPA1, and 472 for DPB1. Five DR-DQ haplotypes were treated as single units for association and clustering because of strong linkage in the cohort. Among 350 to 400 genotyped donors of the cohort, an average of around 240,000 unique TCR beta nucleotide sequences were sequenced per donor, roughly a sixth of them non-productive.

The library was prepared using the immunoSEQ multiplex PCR assay. The multiplex PCR relied on a mix of 60 forward primers for TCR Vbeta segments and 13 reverse primers for TCR Jbeta segments. A multiplex PCR assay on genomic DNA amplified the CDR3 region of rearranged TCR beta genes. Amplified TCR beta libraries were sequenced as 87-base-pair reads on the Illumina HiSeq System. In the source study's methods: A later analysis counted tens of millions of unique TCR beta chains across the 550 to 800 repertoires, and 10 million to 11 million of these chains were shared by at least two donors. A nearest-neighbor algorithm error-corrected the raw reads and collapsed the reads into unique sequences, merging closely related sequences to remove PCR and sequencing errors. CDR3 sequences were aligned to IMGT reference sequences to assign V, D and J gene segments. For a sequence to be retained, a match of at least six nucleotides to both a V gene segment and a J gene segment was required. Rearrangements were classified as productive when the CDR3 lacked stop codons and remained in frame with V and J, and all other rearrangements were classified as non-productive. CDR3 was defined according to IMGT convention as the region running from the second conserved V-encoded cysteine to the conserved J-encoded phenylalanine. In an earlier analysis of more than 550 of the donors, sequences lacking an unambiguous match to a single V gene segment were excluded. An earlier analysis of 587 of the donors called V segments functional above 56.7% productive rearrangements and segregating when the between-donor standard deviation exceeded 5%. A statistical classification framework was built to diagnose cytomegalovirus status from the catalog of TCR beta chain sequences. In a later analysis, TCR nucleotide sequences were compared against IMGT/GENE-DB human TR gene sequences so that V and J genes could be assigned. A later analysis assigned CDR3 sequences and most-parsimonious VDJ recombination scenarios with the TCRdist pipeline. A later analysis defined each TCR beta chain by its CDR3 amino acid sequence plus V-gene family, and excluded reads lacking a unique V-gene family. In a later analysis, fewer than 600 highly shared, low-generation-probability nucleotide sequences were removed to address suspected cross-contamination and a sequencing artifact. For each public chain, a later analysis derived a clonal expansion index from normalized ranks of inferred template counts within each repertoire. A later analysis computed generation probabilities with a VDJ recombination model fitted to out-of-frame rearrangements, and checked the results against IGoR. A later analysis scored TCR-TCR, TCR-HLA and TCR-CMV co-occurrence with hypergeometric tests, applying a repertoire-size bias correction to TCR pairs. To estimate false discovery rates, a later analysis permuted the HLA or CMV assignments 20 times. In a later analysis, co-occurring TCRs were grouped with DBSCAN, and TCRdist sequence similarity was added when clustering was performed within HLA-allele-positive subsets. Co-occurrence clustering excluded repertoires with fewer than 30,000 or more than 120,000 public chains, plus five with anomalous nucleotide sharing. This is the immuneACCESS table as TCRdb keeps it, with only in-frame sequences that have V and J called. A part of the clones is gone; compared with another copy, unresolved V genes explain less than half, and the rest is unexplained. V, J and clone size were drawn from that table, and D and trimming were deduced from the DNA. In all, the sample holds about 69,000 clones, and 65% to 70% of those were seen once. Of the sample, approximately 9.9% falls within the top ten clones.

The paper's findings and limits, for the study overall: In the study, 150 to 200 TCR beta chains were listed as associated with cytomegalovirus. A cluster of highly shared sequence variants was judged likely to be a technical artifact of the sequencing pipeline. A further reported finding was that TCR beta sequences accurately predicted the HLA-A and HLA-B alleles for most subjects in the first cohort. Because HLA typing was unavailable for some donors at each locus, only the typed subset was used in association tests. According to the authors, the approach could potentially be generalized to other disease states and immunological phenotypes. While some public TCRs were present in many individuals, most TCR sequences turned up only very rarely across donors. Because counts were too low, seventeen rarely observed V segments, including chromosome 9 orphons, were excluded from the earlier analysis of 587 of the donors. In an earlier analysis of approximately 590 of the donors, most TCR beta V segments were observed in productive rearrangements about 87% or about 30% of the time, broadly matching IMGT annotations. Most CMV-associated TCR beta chains appeared to be HLA-restricted in a later analysis, and the HLA associations seemed to be driven largely by CMV exposure. A later analysis associated 16,951 TCR beta sequences with specific HLA alleles at a false discovery rate of 0.05. Correlated functional status among segregating V segments might be attributable to linkage disequilibrium, but an unknown experimental factor could not be ruled out. The only immune exposure information available for the cohort was CMV serostatus. Assigning TCR associations to individual alleles was difficult when HLA alleles, especially DR and DQ, strongly co-occurred. According to a later analysis, TCR association rates differed among HLA loci, with DRB1 alleles showing the most associated TCRs and HLA-C alleles showing the fewest. Compared with equally common non-associated chains, HLA-associated TCR beta chains in a later analysis were more clonally expanded and had lower generation probabilities. A later analysis reported that several top co-occurrence clusters appeared linked to parvovirus B19, influenza, CMV and Epstein-Barr virus. Sequencing depth was assumed to be roughly uniform across donors in the presence/absence analyses, though that assumption may not hold. This cohort had only TCR beta chains sequenced, and the lack of alpha or paired-chain data limited which features could be detected. Three of the identified cytomegalovirus-associated TCR beta chains were confirmed in vitro to be specific for cytomegalovirus antigens. Some IMGT-functional V segments, including TRBV6-2 and TRBV6-3, could not be told apart with the 87-base-pair reads, so those segments were excluded. In a later genetic analysis, a missense DCLRE1C variant was associated with V-gene and J-gene trimming of TCR beta chains, and the association was replicated in an independent cohort. In a later genetic analysis, fewer N-insertions in productive TCRs were reported among donors in an Asian-associated ancestry cluster than the roughly 640-donor mean. In both the original and validation cohorts, the classifier was reported to diagnose cytomegalovirus status with high specificity and sensitivity.

In the case of this clone: No antigen is known for it. Within one base of it there is no much larger clone, and no base qualities were kept.

In total, over 600 healthy bone marrow donors made up the cohort. At the time of sampling, every cohort member was nominally healthy, though immune exposures that went unrecorded were likely present. The donor tested CMV seronegative and was one of the 352 seronegative cohort members. Each donor provided a peripheral blood sample, and peripheral blood mononuclear cells were used for TCR beta sequencing. Genomic DNA extraction from the blood cell samples was performed with the Qiagen DNeasy Blood Extraction Kit. Reading the germline V gene gives CDR1 SGDLS and CDR2 YYNGEE. Germline trimming: 3 bases from V, 3 bases from J; junction bases outside gene matches: 7. The CDR3 holds 16 amino acids from the cysteine to the phenylalanine. The sequence is cut down to CDR3 DNA, 48 bases in frame from base 1.

The sequenced material came from PBMCs. This chain joins TRBV9 to TRBJ1-5, and 9 junction bases match TRBD1. This clonotype was obtained from a young woman in good health and CMV-seronegative. The CDR3 protein is CASSAGTGNPNQPQHF. The DNA is TGTGCCAGCAGCGCCGGGACAGGGAATCCCAATCAGCCCCAGCATTTT.